Each of the 27 T cell receptor beta chains below was sequenced from the same sample in a study of shared clonotypes between healthy human individuals. Repertoires were generated with immunoSEQ multiplex PCR, while TCRdb's copy carries only in-frame clones and drops some. Here the sample spans about half a million clones, roughly 85% being singletons. Sequenced material: PBMCs. These receptors all come from a woman aged 40 to 50 in good health. Some clones in this sample may be carry-over from other donors' samples.

The chain links TRBV4-2 to TRBJ2-1; 9 bases agree with TRBD2. Per germline, CDR1 LGHNA and CDR2 YNFKEQ. This CDR3 region has 17 residues. The ends lost 0 bases at V and 2 bases at J; junction bases unmatched: 5. The CDR3, as DNA: TGTGCCAGCAGCCAAGAGGCTAGCGGGATGCCCTACAATGAGCAGTTCTTC. Its translation is CASSQEASGMPYNEQFF.

For this clone: Given a far larger clone just one base away, this is likely a sequencing read error. The rearrangement links TRBV2 to TRBJ2-7; D is undetermined. This CDR3 contains 15 residues. Germline V lookup: CDR1 SNHLY, CDR2 FYNNEI. V gave up 3 bases and J gave up 2 bases, with 14 bases separating them. CDR3: CASSDRSTFPYEQYF. The CDR3 nucleotides are TGTGCCAGCAGTGACCGTTCTACATTCCCCTACGAGCAGTACTTC.

This clone was seen a few times. The chain combines TRBV7-9 with TRBJ2-2; D is perhaps TRBD2 (5 bases). CDR3 size: 16 residues. Trimming pared 6 bases from V and 3 bases from J, leaving 17 bases between. Germline values: CDR1 SEHNR, CDR2 FQNEAQ (reference sequence). The CDR3 is CASSKGGVTYTGELFF. DNA for the CDR3: TGTGCCAGCAGTAAAGGAGGTGTCACCTACACCGGGGAGCTGTTTTTT.

The chain employs TRBV18 and TRBJ2-5; 14 bases map to TRBD2. After removal of 4 bases from V and 4 bases from J, the junction contained 5 bases not matched to a gene. The CDR3 totals 16 residues. CDR1 and CDR2 from the germline V gene are KGHSH and LQKENI. The DNA of the CDR3 is TGTGCCAGCTCACTGGGACTAGCGGGAGCTGGAGAGACCCAGTACTTC. It translates to CASSLGLAGAGETQYF.

The chain links TRBV14 to TRBJ2-3; TRBD2 aligns across 8 bases. Germline values: CDR1 SGHDN, CDR2 FVKESK. V gave up 6 bases and J gave up 0 bases; unmatched junction bases: 11. CDR3 length: 17 amino acids. The CDR3 DNA reads as TGTGCCAGCAGGGGCGGGAGGCCTTCTACTAGCACAGATACGCAGTATTTT. It encodes CASRGGRPSTSTDTQYF.

This chain uses TRBV19 with TRBJ2-1; no firm D call. Trimming removed 4 bases at V and 6 bases at J, with 10 bases between. The CDR3 totals 13 residues. The V gene's germline CDR1 is LNHDA and CDR2 SQIVND (reference sequence). The CDR3 DNA reads as TGTGCCAGTAGTAGGCTAGATGGCAATGAGCAGTTCTTC. Translation gives CASSRLDGNEQFF. The whole variable domain, remainder taken from reference TRBV19 and TRBJ2-1, is DGGITQSPKYLFRKEGQNVTLSCEQNLNHDAMYWYRQDPGQGLRLIYYSQIVNDFQKGDIAEGYSVSREKKESFPLTVTSAQKNPTAFYLCASSRLDGNEQFFGPGTRLTVL.

The J gene is TRBJ2-2, the V gene TRBV7-9; D gene ambiguous. V shed 1 base and J shed 5 bases, with 8 bases lying between them. CDR3 size: 14 residues. CDR1 and CDR2 (germline): SEHNR, FQNEAQ (reference sequence). In nucleotides, the CDR3 is TGTGCCAGCAGCTTAGTCCTGGGGACCGGGGAGCTGTTTTTT. Its protein product is CASSLVLGTGELFF. The variable domain in full, completed from reference TRBV7-9 and TRBJ2-2, reads DTGVSQNPRHKITKRGQNVTFRCDPISEHNRLYWYRQTLGQGPEFLTYFQNEAQLEKSRLLSDRFSAERPKGSFSTLEIQRTEQGDSAMYLCASSLVLGTGELFFGEGSRLTVL.

The DNA for the CDR3 is TGTGCCAGCAGCGTAATAGCGGACCCCACAGATACGCAGTATTTT. This translates into CASSVIADPTDTQYF. The gene calls are TRBV9 and TRBJ2-3, with TRBD2 as a possible D gene (6 bases). This CDR3 is built from 15 residues. The germline V gene encodes CDR1 SGDLS and CDR2 YYNGEE. V lost 1 base and J lost 2, with 11 bases in between.

This clone was detected only once. The DNA of the CDR3 is TGTGCCAGCAGCCTGTTCGGACAGGGGCCCAGGGGGGAGCTGTTTTTT. Protein product: CASSLFGQGPRGELFF. V gene TRBV7-9 combines with J gene TRBJ2-2, with 9 bases that match TRBD1. The ends lost 5 bases at V and 8 bases at J; junction bases unmatched: 12. This CDR3 contains 16 residues. Per germline, CDR1 SEHNR and CDR2 FQNEAQ (reference sequence).

The chain joins TRBV10-3 to TRBJ1-1; 7 bases map to TRBD1. Germline V gives CDR1 ENHRY, CDR2 SYGVKD. The V and J ends lost 4 bases and 1 base, in that order; junction bases with no gene match: 3. This CDR3 is 14 amino acids long. Written as DNA, the CDR3 is TGTGCCATCAGTGTGGGACAGCCGAACACTGAAGCTTTCTTT. It encodes CAISVGQPNTEAFF.

The count of this clone is one. CDR3 sequence reads: CASSELAGATDTQYF. CDR3 DNA sequence: TGTGCCAGCAGTGAACTAGCGGGTGCCACAGATACGCAGTATTTT. The chain couples TRBV6-1 to TRBJ2-3, with 8 bases aligning to TRBD2. V shed 2 bases and J 2 bases; nucleotides not matched to a gene: 3. Looked up from germline, CDR1 is MNHNS and CDR2 is SASEGT. This CDR3 is built from 15 residues.

The chain carries TRBV15 and TRBJ1-2, with 7 bases that match TRBD1. The CDR3 totals 15 residues. The trim removed 1 base at V and 1 base at J, leaving 3 bases unmatched. Germline loops: CDR1 LNHNV, CDR2 YYDKDF (reference sequence). The DNA of the CDR3 is TGTGCCACCAGCAGAGCCGGGACAGATAACTATGGCTACACCTTC. Translated: CATSRAGTDNYGYTF.

This clone was seen a few times. The chain joins TRBV6-5 to TRBJ1-4, with a weak D call TRBD1 (5 bases). From germline, CDR1 is MNHEY and CDR2 SVGAGI. V lost 5 bases and J lost 8, with 12 bases in between. This CDR3 contains 13 residues. DNA of the CDR3: TGTGCCAGCAGTGAAGGGAAGGGGGAAAAACTGTTTTTT. Its protein is CASSEGKGEKLFF.

This rearrangement joins TRBV4-3 to TRBJ1-5, with unresolved D. V was pared by 0 bases and J by 9 bases, with 9 bases between. Germline lookup yields CDR1 LGHNA and CDR2 YSLEER. CDR3 size: 13 residues. CDR3 sequence (DNA): TGCGCCAGCAGCCAAGATCCCGAAAGGCCCCAGCATTTT. Protein product: CASSQDPERPQHF.

The chain links TRBV5-1 to TRBJ2-5; D unresolved. Germline V gene lookup returns CDR1 SGHRS and CDR2 YFSETQ. CDR3 length: 13 residues. Trimming removed 1 base from V and 1 base from J, with 5 bases in between. The CDR3 here is CASSLNFQETQYF. Written as DNA, the CDR3 is TGCGCCAGCAGCTTGAACTTCCAAGAGACCCAGTACTTC.

This clone was seen just once. The chain employs TRBV15 and TRBJ1-5; 7 nucleotides align to TRBD1. Germline V lookup: CDR1 LNHNV, CDR2 YYDKDF (reference sequence). This CDR3 has 14 amino acids. Trimming at V came to 1 base and at J to 9 bases, leaving 6 bases not matched to a gene. This CDR3 reads CATSRGTGTLPQHF. The CDR3 bases are TGTGCCACCAGCAGAGGGACAGGTACGTTGCCCCAGCATTTT.

This sequence joins TRBV25-1 and TRBJ1-4, with a tentative D call TRBD1 (5 bases). The V and J ends lost 3 bases and 5 bases respectively, with 10 bases between them. This CDR3 comprises 14 residues. CDR1 MGHDK and CDR2 SYGVNS come from the germline V gene. The CDR3 loop reads CASSDPAGNEKLFF. CDR3 bases: TGTGCCAGCAGTGATCCGGCAGGGAATGAAAAACTGTTTTTT.

This CDR3 is CASSPPGAFNYGYTF. The CDR3 coding sequence is TGTGCCAGCTCACCACCGGGAGCCTTTAACTATGGCTACACCTTC. The V call is TRBV18, the J call TRBJ1-2; D gene uncertain. Germline V CDR1 and CDR2: KGHSH, LQKENI. Between the trimmed V and J ends, which lost 0 bases and 1 base, there was a span of 9 bases. This CDR3 spans 15 amino acids.

The chain links TRBV7-9 to TRBJ1-2; 7 bases are a match to TRBD1. Germline V CDR1 and CDR2: SEHNR, FQNEAQ (reference sequence). J was trimmed by 6 bases and V by 5 bases; bases with no gene match: 9. The CDR3 is 14 residues long. DNA of the CDR3: TGTGCCAGCAGCCCCGAAGGGGGCGGCAATGGCTACACCTTC. Encoded protein: CASSPEGGGNGYTF.

The chain's CDR3 is CASSPQRGSGVYQETQYF. The CDR3 coding sequence is TGTGCCAGCTCACCCCAAAGAGGTAGCGGGGTATATCAAGAGACCCAGTACTTC. The J gene is TRBJ2-5, the V gene TRBV18; 8 bases map to TRBD2. The V gene's germline CDR1 is KGHSH and CDR2 LQKENI. This CDR3 has 18 amino acids. The junction had 14 bases not matched to a gene; V was cut back by 3 bases and J by 2 bases.

The genes are TRBV5-5 and TRBJ1-5; D unresolved. Germline CDR1 is SGHKS and CDR2 is YYEKEE (reference sequence). The CDR3 covers 15 residues. V lost 3 bases and J 2 bases, leaving 12 bases between the germline ends. This CDR3 reads CASSSDGWGNQPQHF. In DNA, the CDR3 is TGTGCCAGCAGCTCCGACGGGTGGGGCAATCAGCCCCAGCATTTT.

This chain connects TRBV5-1 to TRBJ2-6; TRBD1 or TRBD2 may be the D gene (5 bases each). V lost 5 bases to trimming and J lost 4 bases, with 10 bases between them. The CDR3 runs to 14 residues. The V gene's germline CDR1 is SGHRS and CDR2 YFSETQ. In nucleotides, the CDR3 is TGCGCCAGCAGATCAGGGACCGGGGCCAACGTCCTGACTTTC. Encoded protein: CASRSGTGANVLTF.

This clone was counted only a few times. The chain joins TRBV9 to TRBJ1-5; D is uncertain. There are 16 residues in the CDR3. Trimming cost V 4 bases and J 4 bases, with 18 bases left between them. Germline loops: CDR1 SGDLS, CDR2 YYNGEE. CDR3 region: CASSPPTVAGNQPQHF. CDR3 DNA sequence: TGTGCCAGCAGCCCCCCGACCGTAGCTGGTAATCAGCCCCAGCATTTT.

The chain has TRBV18 and TRBJ2-7; D is ambiguous. CDR3 length: 11 residues. Between the trimmed V and J ends, which lost 6 bases and 0 bases, there was a span of 3 bases. Germline CDR1 is KGHSH and CDR2 is LQKENI. The CDR3: CASSLSYEQYF. The CDR3 DNA is TGTGCCAGCTCCCTCTCCTACGAGCAGTACTTC.

This clone was observed at least ten times. The identical CDR3 is also encoded by other nucleotide sequences in the sample. The rearrangement links TRBV5-6 to TRBJ1-2; a weak D match, TRBD1 (5 bases). Trimming pared 3 bases from V and 8 bases from J, leaving 11 bases between. CDR3 size: 12 residues. In germline, CDR1 is SGHDT, CDR2 YYEEEE. The CDR3 is CASSSLTGGYTF. CDR3 coding DNA: TGTGCCAGCAGCTCCTTAACAGGAGGCTACACCTTC.

The CDR3 DNA sequence: TGTGCCAGCAGTTTCCCAGCTAGGGGGGTATGGGGATTACAATCCTACGAGCAGTACTTC. Amino acids: CASSFPARGVWGLQSYEQYF. This chain joins TRBV28 and TRBJ2-7; D is perhaps TRBD1 or TRBD2 (6 bases each). Germline V CDR1 and CDR2: MDHEN, SYDVKM. This CDR3 region has 20 residues. V was trimmed by 3 bases and J by 1 base, leaving 28 bases between them.

The chain couples TRBV18 to TRBJ2-7; 7 nucleotides align to TRBD2. CDR1 and CDR2 (germline): KGHSH, LQKENI. The CDR3 runs to 14 residues. V gave up 1 base and J gave up 6 bases; unmatched junction bases: 6. The CDR3 protein is CASSPRAGEGEQYF. The CDR3 bases are TGTGCCAGCTCACCACGGGCGGGAGAGGGCGAGCAGTACTTC.